This is a list of T cell receptor beta chains from one sample in a study of shared clonotypes between healthy human individuals. Sequenced by immunoSEQ multiplex PCR; TCRdb stores in-frame clones only, minus some. The table records about 2.5 million clones, about 90% of them present only once. Sequenced sample: naive CD4+ T cells from PBMCs. The source of these receptors is a man between 18 and 29 years old in good health. Some clones in this sample may be carry-over from other donors' samples. Both conserved end residues are part of each CDR3. Fields, in order: V gene, J gene, CDR3 protein.

TRBV5-8,TRBJ2-5,CASSSGLAGEETQYF
TRBV27,TRBJ2-2,CASRLTGTATGELFF
TRBV30,TRBJ2-7,CAWKFDSSSYEQYF
TRBV6-4,TRBJ1-4,CASSVTGDGKLFF
TRBV5-4,TRBJ1-6,CASSPLWQGDNSPLHF
TRBV28,TRBJ2-3,CASITRSTDTQYF
TRBV9,TRBJ2-7,CASSVSLAGYEQYF
TRBV4-3,TRBJ2-2,CASSQDFVAGELFF
TRBV5-1,TRBJ1-1,CASSPGTGVSNTEAFF
TRBV5-1,TRBJ2-6,CASSSGQSSGANVLTF
TRBV28,TRBJ1-2,CASNPSFLGQGDGYTF
TRBV5-1,TRBJ2-6,CASSDGRSGANVLTF
TRBV6-4,TRBJ1-1,CASSDGIGTEAFF
TRBV4-1,TRBJ2-1,CASSPRYRGGAYNEQFF
TRBV19,TRBJ2-1,CASSPLGAGSYNEQFF
TRBV11-2,TRBJ2-5,CASSLGLQETQYF
TRBV7-8,TRBJ2-1,CASRPTEGGYNEQFF
TRBV2,TRBJ2-2,CASSEILVPGELFF
TRBV6-1,TRBJ1-5,CASSEFWGQPQHF
TRBV5-1,TRBJ2-6,CASSDPGGANVLTF
TRBV15,TRBJ1-1,CATSRDTGAAEAFF
TRBV28,TRBJ2-1,CASSHPMAAKKTNEQFF
TRBV5-1,TRBJ2-5,CASSYGQGGQETQYF
TRBV5-1,TRBJ2-1,CASSLREGRNEQFF
TRBV28,TRBJ2-7,CASITGTVHYEQYF
TRBV28,TRBJ1-3,CATRGTKAGNTIYF
TRBV5-4,TRBJ2-1,CASSLGAVMVGNEQFF
TRBV28,TRBJ2-1,CASTGTSGTNEQFF
TRBV4-1,TRBJ1-5,CASSQIGGFKNQPQHF
TRBV30,TRBJ1-4,CAWGDGVNEKLFF
TRBV28,TRBJ2-7,CASSRDRFYEQYF
TRBV7-3,TRBJ2-5,CASSLKPGLAGTTGETQYF
TRBV6-5,TRBJ2-2,CASSQNRGPTGELFF
TRBV21-1,TRBJ2-7,CASPLGNSPYEQYF
TRBV10-3,TRBJ1-2,CASTGGHYGYTF
TRBV5-1,TRBJ2-3,CASSFRQLPDTQYF
TRBV5-1,TRBJ2-3,CASSPGQGKSTDTQYF
TRBV11-3,TRBJ2-3,CASSLGGRTDTQYF
TRBV7-3,TRBJ2-7,CASGRLNPYEQYF
TRBV30,TRBJ2-7,CAWGPRGMRYF
TRBV5-4,TRBJ2-2,CASSFGSGVGELFF